This TCR beta chain was found in a study of cytomegalovirus exposure and HLA in healthy donors. Whole-study context: A subsequent analysis stated that the 95 to 150 validation repertoires were run on the same platform as the roughly 670 first-cohort repertoires.

CDR1 is LNHDA, CDR2 SQIVND, per germline (reference sequence). This CDR3 is 15 amino acids long. The junction had 5 bases not matched to a gene; V was cut back by 2 bases and J by 5 bases. Notes on this clone: No antigen is known for it.

The method was immunoSEQ multiplex PCR; TCRdb's version includes in-frame clones alone and lacks a portion of them. The data contain 130,000 or so clones, about 87% of them singletons. Study findings and constraints: Researchers counted roughly 160 TCR beta chains as cytomegalovirus-associated.

An approximately 120-subject validation cohort, separate from the roughly 670-subject first cohort, supplied the donors. This sequence originates from a woman between 18 and 29 years old in good health and CMV-seronegative. The material sequenced was PBMCs. The chain is built from TRBV19 and TRBJ1-5, with 8 bases aligning to TRBD1. CDR3 residues: CASSIYSGGDQPQHF. DNA of the CDR3: TGTGCCAGTAGTATATACTCAGGGGGCGATCAGCCCCAGCATTTT.